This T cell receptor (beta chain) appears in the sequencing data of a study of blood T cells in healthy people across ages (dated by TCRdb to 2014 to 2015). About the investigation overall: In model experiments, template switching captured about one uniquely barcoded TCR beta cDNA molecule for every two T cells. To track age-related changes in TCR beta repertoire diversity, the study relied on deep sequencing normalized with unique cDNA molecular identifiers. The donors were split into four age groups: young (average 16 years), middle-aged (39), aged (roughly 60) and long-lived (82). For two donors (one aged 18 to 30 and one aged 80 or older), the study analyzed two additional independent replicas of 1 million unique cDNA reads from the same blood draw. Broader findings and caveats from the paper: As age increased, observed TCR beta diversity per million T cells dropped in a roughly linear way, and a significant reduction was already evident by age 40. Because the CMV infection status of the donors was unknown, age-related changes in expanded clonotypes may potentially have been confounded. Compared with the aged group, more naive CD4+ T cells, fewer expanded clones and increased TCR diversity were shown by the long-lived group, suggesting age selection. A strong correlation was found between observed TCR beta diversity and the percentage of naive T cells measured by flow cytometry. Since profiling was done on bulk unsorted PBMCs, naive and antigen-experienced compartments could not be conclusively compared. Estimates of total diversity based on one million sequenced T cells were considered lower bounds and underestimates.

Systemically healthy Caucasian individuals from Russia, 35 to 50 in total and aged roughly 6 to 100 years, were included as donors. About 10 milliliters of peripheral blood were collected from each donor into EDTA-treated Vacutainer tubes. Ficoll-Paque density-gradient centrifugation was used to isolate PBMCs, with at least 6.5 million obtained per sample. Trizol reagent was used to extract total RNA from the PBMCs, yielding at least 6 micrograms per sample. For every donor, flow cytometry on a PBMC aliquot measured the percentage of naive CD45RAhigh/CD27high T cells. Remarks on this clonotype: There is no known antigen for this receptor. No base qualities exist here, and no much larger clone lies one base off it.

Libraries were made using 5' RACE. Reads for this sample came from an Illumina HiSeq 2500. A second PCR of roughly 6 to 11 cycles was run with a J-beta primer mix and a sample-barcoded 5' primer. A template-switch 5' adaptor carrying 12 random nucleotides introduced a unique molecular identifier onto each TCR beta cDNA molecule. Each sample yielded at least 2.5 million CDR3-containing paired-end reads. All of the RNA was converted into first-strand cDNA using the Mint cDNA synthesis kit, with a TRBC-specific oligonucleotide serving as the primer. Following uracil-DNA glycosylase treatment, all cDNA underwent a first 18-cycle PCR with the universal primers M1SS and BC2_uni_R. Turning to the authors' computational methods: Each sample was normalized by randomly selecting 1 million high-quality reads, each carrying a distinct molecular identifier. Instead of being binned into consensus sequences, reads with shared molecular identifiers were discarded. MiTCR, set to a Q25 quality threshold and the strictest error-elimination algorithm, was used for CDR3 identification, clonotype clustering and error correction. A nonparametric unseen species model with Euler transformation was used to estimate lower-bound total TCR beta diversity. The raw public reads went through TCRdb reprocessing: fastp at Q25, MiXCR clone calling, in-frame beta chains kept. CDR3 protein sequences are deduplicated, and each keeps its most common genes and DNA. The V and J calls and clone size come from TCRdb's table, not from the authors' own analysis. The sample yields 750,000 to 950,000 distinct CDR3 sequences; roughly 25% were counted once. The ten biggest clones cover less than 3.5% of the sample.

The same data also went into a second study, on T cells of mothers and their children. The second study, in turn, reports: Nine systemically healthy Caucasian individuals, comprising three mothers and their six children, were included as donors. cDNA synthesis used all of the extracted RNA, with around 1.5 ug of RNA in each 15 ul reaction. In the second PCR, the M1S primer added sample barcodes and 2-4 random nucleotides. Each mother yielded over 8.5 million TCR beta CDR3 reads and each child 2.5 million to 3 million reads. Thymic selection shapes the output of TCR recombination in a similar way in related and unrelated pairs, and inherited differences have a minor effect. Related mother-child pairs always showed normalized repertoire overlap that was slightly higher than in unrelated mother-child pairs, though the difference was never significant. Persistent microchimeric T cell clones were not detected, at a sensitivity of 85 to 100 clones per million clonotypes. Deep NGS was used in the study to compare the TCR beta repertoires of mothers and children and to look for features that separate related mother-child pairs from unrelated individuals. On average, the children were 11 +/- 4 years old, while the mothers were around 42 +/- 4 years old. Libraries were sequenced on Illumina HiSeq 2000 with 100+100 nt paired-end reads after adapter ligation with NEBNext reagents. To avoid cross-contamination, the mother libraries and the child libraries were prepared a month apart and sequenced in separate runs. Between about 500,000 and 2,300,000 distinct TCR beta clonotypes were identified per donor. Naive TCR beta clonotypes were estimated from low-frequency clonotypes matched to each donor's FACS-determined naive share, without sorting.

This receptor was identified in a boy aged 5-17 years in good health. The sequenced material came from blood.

The CDR3 is CASGLAGLAGGYNEQFF. In nucleotides, the sequence is TGTGCTAGTGGTTTGGCGGGACTAGCGGGGGGCTACAATGAGCAGTTCTTC. The sequence links TRBV12-5 to TRBJ2-1, with 15 central nucleotides matching TRBD2. The germline V gene encodes CDR1 LGHNT and CDR2 FRNRAP. Its CDR3 holds 17 amino acids, cysteine through phenylalanine. CDR3 DNA only is kept here, 51 bases in frame from base 1. Trimming accounts for 1 base at V and 3 bases at J, while the number of junction bases matched to no gene is 1. Here the CDR3 is joined to the reference TRBV12-5 and TRBJ2-1 genes, and the full variable domain is: DARVTQTPRHKVTEMGQEVTMRCQPILGHNTVFWYRQTMMQGLELLAYFRNRAPLDDSGMPKDRFSAEMPDATLATLKIQPSEPRDSAVYFCASGLAGLAGGYNEQFFGPGTRLTVL.